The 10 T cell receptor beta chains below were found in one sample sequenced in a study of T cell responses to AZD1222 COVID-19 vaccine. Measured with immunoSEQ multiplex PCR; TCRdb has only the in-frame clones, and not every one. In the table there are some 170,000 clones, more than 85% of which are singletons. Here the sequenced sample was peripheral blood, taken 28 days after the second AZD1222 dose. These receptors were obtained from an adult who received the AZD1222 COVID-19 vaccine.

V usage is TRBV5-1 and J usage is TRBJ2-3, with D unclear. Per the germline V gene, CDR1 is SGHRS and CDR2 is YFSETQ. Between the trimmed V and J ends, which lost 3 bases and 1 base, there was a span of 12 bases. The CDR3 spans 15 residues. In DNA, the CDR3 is TGCGCCAGCAGCTCCCCCCAACCAGGCACAGATACGCAGTATTTT. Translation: CASSSPQPGTDTQYF.

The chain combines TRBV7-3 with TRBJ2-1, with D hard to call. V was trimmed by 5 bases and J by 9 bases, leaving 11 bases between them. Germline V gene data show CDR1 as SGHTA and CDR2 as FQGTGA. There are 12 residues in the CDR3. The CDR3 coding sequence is TGTGCCAGCAGCCCCCCCCTTGGTGAGCAGTTCTTC. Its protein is CASSPPLGEQFF.

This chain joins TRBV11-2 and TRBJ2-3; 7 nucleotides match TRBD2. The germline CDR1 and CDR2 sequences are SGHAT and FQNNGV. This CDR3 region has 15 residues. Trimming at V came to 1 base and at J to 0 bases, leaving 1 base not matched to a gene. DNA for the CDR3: TGTGCCAGCAGCTTAGTGGGACTAAGCACAGATACGCAGTATTTT. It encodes CASSLVGLSTDTQYF.

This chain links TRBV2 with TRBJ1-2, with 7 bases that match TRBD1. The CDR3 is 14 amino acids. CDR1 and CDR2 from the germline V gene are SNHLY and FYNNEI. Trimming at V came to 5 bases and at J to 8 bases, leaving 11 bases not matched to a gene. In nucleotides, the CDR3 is TGTGCCAGCAGTAAGGAGCAGGGGGGCAGGGGCTACACCTTC. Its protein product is CASSKEQGGRGYTF.

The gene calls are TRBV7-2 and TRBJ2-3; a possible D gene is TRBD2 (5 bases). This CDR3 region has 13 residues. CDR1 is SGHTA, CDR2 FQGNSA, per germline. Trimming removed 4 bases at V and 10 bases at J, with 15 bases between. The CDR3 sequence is CASSWETTGAQYF. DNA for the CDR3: TGTGCCAGCAGCTGGGAGACCACCGGGGCGCAGTATTTT.

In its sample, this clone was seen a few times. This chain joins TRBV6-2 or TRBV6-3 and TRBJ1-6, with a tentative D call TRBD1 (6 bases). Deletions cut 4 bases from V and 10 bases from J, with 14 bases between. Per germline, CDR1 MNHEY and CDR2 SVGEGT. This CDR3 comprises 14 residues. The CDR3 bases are TGTGCCAGCAGTTTAAGGTCAGGGGCCTCACCCCTCCACTTT. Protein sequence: CASSLRSGASPLHF.

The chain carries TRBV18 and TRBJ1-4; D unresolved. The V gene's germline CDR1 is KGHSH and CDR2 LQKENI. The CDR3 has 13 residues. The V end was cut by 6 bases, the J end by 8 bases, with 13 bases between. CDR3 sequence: CASSEYVEEKLFF. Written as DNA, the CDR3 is TGTGCCAGCTCGGAATACGTGGAAGAAAAACTGTTTTTT.

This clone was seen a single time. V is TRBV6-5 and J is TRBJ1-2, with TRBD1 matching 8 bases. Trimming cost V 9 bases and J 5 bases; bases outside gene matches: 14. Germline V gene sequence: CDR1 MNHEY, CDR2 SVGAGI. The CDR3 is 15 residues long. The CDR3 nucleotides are TGTGCCAGTACTTCGACAGGGGACAAACCATATGGCTACACCTTC. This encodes CASTSTGDKPYGYTF.

The CDR3 nucleotides read TGTGCCAGCAGTTCCCCCACAGGGGGCGGCTACACCTTC. Translating gives CASSSPTGGGYTF. The rearrangement uses TRBV6-5 and TRBJ1-2; 9 bases are shared with TRBD1. This CDR3 comprises 13 residues. V lost 4 bases to trimming and J lost 8 bases; unmatched junction nucleotides: 5. CDR1 is MNHEY and CDR2 is SVGAGI in the germline V gene.

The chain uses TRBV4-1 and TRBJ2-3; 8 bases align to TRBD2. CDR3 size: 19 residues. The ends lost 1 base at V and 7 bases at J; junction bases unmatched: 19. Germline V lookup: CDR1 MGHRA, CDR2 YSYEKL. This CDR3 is CASSQGLAGSSSSTHTQYF. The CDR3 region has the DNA TGCGCCAGCAGCCAAGGGCTAGCGGGTTCCTCCTCTAGCACTCATACGCAGTATTTT.